Listed below are T cell receptor beta chains from one sample, sequenced in a study of blood T cell repertoires in COVID-19. Sequencing used immunoSEQ multiplex PCR; TCRdb keeps in-frame clones, though not all of them. The data show 250,000 to 300,000 clones, roughly 80% seen once. The sequencing input was PBMCs or T cells enriched from blood (not recorded which). Source of these receptors: a man between 40 and 49 years old who had been exposed to COVID-19. The conserved cysteine and the conserved F or W are not part of the CDR3 here. Clone size is shown for a subset of rows, as once, few, many or a class of expanded clone.

v_gene	abundance	j_gene	CDR3aa
TRBV4-1	-	TRBJ2-7	ASSQDARYEQY
TRBV28	-	TRBJ2-2	ASTPGGSITRTGELF
TRBV7-9	-	TRBJ2-7	ASSRAYEQY
TRBV24-1	once	TRBJ2-2	ATSSSGTGELF
TRBV6-5	-	TRBJ2-7	ASNPSGSLYEQY
TRBV6-2/TRBV6-3	-	TRBJ1-1	ASSYPTGPEAF
TRBV6-5	once	TRBJ1-1	ASSYGDSEAF
TRBV5-1	-	TRBJ1-5	ASSPTGGNQPQH
TRBV29-1	-	TRBJ2-1	SVESMGSGSRYNEQF
TRBV12-3/TRBV12-4	-	TRBJ1-1	ASSSKGAAF
TRBV5-4	-	TRBJ2-7	ARGVHEQY
TRBV5-1	-	TRBJ2-2	ASSLAGRGRGIGELF
TRBV27	-	TRBJ2-3	ASSQLWTSPHTDTQY
TRBV6-4	-	TRBJ2-6	ASRVRGIQSGANVLT